This TCR beta chain was captured by sequencing in a study of OX40 agonist ivuxolimab in advanced cancers. As for the study in general: Patients were treated with ivuxolimab, an agonistic anti-OX40 (CD134) antibody.

This table comes from immunoSEQ multiplex PCR, and its TCRdb copy is limited to in-frame clones, with some not included. In the table there are about 110,000 clones, around 93% of which are singletons. Notes on the study in general: Also showing low normalized T-cell clonal expansion were some of the nonresponders. CD4+ and CD8+ T cells in blood underwent clonal expansion by week 6 at 0.1 to 3.0 mg/kg.

Any history of autoimmune disease or systemic immunosuppression disqualified patients. Concerning this clone: Its cognate antigen is unknown.

The ends lost 0 bases at V and 7 bases at J; junction bases unmatched: 3. Germline assignment: CDR1 SGHVS and CDR2 FNYEAQ. The CDR3 contains 15 residues. V usage is TRBV7-6 and J usage is TRBJ2-1; TRBD2 matches at 10 bases. Sample: CD4+ or CD8+ T cells sorted from blood, taken in a trial of the OX40 agonist ivuxolimab. The TCR originated in an adult with an advanced solid tumor such as melanoma, head and neck, liver or kidney cancer. CDR3 in DNA: TGTGCCAGCAGCTTAGCAGCGGGGGGGAGGAATGAGCAGTTCTTC. It translates to CASSLAAGGRNEQFF.